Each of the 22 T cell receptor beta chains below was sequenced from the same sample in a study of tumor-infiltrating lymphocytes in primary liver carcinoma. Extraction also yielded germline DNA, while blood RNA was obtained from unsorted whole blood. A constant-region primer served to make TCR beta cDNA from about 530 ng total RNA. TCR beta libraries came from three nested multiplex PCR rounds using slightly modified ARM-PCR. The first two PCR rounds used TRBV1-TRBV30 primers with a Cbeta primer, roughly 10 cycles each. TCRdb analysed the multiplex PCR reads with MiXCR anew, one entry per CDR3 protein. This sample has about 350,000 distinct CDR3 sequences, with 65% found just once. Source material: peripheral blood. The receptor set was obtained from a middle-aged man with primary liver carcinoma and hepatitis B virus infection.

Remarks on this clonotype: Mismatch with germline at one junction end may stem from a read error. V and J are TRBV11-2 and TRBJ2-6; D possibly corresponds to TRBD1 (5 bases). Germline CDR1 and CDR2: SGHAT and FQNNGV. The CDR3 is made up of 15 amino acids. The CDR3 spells CASSSDTSGANALTF. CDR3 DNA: TGTGCCAGCAGCTCAGACACCTCTGGGGCCAACGCCCTGACTTTC.

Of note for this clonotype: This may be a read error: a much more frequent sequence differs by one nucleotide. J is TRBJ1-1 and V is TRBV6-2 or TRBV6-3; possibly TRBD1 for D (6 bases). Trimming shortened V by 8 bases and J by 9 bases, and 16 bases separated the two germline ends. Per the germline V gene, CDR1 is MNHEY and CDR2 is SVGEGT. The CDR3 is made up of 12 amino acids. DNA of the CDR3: TGTGCCAGCGGTCAGATGGGGGGCAAAGCTTTCTTT. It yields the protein CASGQMGGKAFF.

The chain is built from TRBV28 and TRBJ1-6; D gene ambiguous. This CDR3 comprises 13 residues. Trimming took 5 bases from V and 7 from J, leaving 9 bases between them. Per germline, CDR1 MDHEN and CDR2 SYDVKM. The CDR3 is CASSPLFNSPLHF. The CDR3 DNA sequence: TGTGCCAGCAGTCCCTTATTCAATTCACCCCTCCACTTT.

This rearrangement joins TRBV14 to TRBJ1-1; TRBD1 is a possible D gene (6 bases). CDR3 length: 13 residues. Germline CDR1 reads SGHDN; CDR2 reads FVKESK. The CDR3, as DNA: TGTGTCAACAAGACAGGCTATGCCACCGAAGCTTTCTTT. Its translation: CVNKTGYATEAFF. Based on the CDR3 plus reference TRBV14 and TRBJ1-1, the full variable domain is EAGVTQFPSHSVIEKGQTVTLRCDPISGHDNLYWYRRVMGKEIKFLLHFVKESKQDESGMPNNRFLAERTGGTYSTLKVQPAELEDSGVYFCVNKTGYATEAFFGQGTRLTVV.

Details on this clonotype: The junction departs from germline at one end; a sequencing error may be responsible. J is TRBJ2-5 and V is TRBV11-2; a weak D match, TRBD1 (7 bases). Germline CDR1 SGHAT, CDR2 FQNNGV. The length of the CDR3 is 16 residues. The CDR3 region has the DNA TGTGCAAGCAACTTAGGGGGGACAGTGGAATGGGAGACCCAGTACTTC. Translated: CASNLGGTVEWETQYF.

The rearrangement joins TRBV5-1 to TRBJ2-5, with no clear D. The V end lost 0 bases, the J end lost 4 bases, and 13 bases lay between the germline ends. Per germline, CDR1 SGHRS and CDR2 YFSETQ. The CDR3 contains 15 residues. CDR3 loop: CASSLAATRLETQYF. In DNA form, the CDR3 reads TGCGCCAGCAGCTTGGCGGCTACGCGTTTAGAGACCCAGTACTTC.

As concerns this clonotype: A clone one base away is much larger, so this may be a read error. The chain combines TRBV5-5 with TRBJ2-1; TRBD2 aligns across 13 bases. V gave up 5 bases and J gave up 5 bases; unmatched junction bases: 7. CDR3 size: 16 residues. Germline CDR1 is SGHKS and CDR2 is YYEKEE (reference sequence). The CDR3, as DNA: TGTGCCAGCAGGGACGGACTAGCGGGAGCCCACAATGAGCAGTTCTTC. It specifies CASRDGLAGAHNEQFF.

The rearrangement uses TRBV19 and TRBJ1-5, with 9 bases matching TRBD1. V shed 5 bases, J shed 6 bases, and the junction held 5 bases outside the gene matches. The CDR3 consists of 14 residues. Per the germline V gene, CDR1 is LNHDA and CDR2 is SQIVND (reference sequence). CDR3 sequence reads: CASSRDRVGQPQHF. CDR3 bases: TGTGCCAGTAGTCGGGACAGGGTCGGTCAGCCCCAGCATTTT.

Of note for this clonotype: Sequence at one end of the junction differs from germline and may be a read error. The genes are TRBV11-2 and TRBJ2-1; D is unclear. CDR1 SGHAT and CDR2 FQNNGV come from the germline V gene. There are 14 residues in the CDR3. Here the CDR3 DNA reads TGTGCCAGCAGCTTAGAACCAGTGGGCAATGACCAGTTCTTC. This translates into CASSLEPVGNDQFF.

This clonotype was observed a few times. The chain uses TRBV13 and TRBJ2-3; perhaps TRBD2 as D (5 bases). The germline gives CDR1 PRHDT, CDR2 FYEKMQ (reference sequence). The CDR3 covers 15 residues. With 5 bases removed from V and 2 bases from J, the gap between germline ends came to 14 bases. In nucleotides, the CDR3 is TGTGCCAGCAGCCCGGGAAGAGCGGACACAGATACGCAGTATTTT. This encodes CASSPGRADTDTQYF.

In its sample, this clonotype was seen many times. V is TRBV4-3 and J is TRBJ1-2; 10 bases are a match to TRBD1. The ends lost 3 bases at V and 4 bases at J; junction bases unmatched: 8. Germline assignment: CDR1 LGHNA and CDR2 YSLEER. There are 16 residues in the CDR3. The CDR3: CASSQGRDRGAYGYTF. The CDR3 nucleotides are TGCGCCAGCAGCCAGGGTCGGGACAGGGGTGCCTATGGCTACACCTTC.

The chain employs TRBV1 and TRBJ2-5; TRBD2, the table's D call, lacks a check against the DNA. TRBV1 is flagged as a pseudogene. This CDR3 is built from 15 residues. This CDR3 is CNSSPRSRVSETQYF. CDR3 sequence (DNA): TGCAACAGCAGCCCCCGTTCGAGGGTTTCGGAGACCCAGTACTTC.

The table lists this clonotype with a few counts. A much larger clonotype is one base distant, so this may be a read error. CDR3 sequence reads: CSAGAGLSGANVLTF. Written as DNA, the CDR3 is TGCAGCGCTGGGGCAGGACTATCTGGGGCCAACGTCCTGACTTTC. The rearrangement joins TRBV29-1 to TRBJ2-6; TRBD2 is a possible D gene (6 bases). This CDR3 is 15 amino acids long. Trimming shortened V by 7 bases and J by 1 base, and 14 bases separated the two germline ends. Germline V gene lookup returns CDR1 SQVTM and CDR2 ANQGSEA.

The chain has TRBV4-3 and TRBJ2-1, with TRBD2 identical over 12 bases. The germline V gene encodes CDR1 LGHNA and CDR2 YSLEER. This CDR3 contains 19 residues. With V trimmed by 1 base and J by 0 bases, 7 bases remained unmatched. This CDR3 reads CASSQGWTSGKSSYNEQFF. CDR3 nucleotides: TGCGCCAGCAGCCAAGGATGGACTAGCGGGAAAAGCTCCTACAATGAGCAGTTCTTC.

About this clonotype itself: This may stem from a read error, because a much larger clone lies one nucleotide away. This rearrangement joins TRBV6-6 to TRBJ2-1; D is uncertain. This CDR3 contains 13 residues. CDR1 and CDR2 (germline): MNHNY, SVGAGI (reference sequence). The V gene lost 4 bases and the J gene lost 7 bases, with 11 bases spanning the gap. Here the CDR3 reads CASSSRNQNEQFF. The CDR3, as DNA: TGTGCCAGCAGTTCTCGGAATCAGAATGAGCAGTTCTTC.

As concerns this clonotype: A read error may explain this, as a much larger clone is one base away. CDR3 bases: TGTGCCAGCAGCCAAGCGGGAGGATCACACACAGATACGCAGTATTTT. Amino acid sequence: CASSQAGGSHTDTQYF. The rearrangement joins TRBV4-2 to TRBJ2-3; 7 nucleotides match TRBD2. The germline V gene has CDR1 LGHNA and CDR2 YNFKEQ. V shed 1 base, J shed 2 bases, and the junction held 6 bases outside the gene matches. The length of the CDR3 is 16 residues.

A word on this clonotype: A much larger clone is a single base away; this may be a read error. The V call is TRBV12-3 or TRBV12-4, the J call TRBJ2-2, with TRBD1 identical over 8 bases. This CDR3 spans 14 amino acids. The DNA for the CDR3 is TGTGCCGGGGGGAGACAGGGGATAACCGTGGAGCTGTTTTTT. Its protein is CAGGRQGITVELFF.

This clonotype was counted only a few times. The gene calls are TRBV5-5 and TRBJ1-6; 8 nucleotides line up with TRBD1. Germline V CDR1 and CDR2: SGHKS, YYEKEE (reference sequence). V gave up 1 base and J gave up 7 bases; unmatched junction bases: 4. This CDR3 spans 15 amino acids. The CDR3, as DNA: TGTGCCAGCAGCTTGTGGACAGGGCAGAATTCACCCCTCCACTTT. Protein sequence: CASSLWTGQNSPLHF.

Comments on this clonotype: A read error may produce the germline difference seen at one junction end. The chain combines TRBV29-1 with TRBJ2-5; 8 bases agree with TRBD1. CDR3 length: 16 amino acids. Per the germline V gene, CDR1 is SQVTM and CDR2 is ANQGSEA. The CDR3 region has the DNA TGCAGCGTCGTTAGCCCCGACAGGGGCGGAGTGGAGACTCAGTACTTC. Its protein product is CSVVSPDRGGVETQYF.

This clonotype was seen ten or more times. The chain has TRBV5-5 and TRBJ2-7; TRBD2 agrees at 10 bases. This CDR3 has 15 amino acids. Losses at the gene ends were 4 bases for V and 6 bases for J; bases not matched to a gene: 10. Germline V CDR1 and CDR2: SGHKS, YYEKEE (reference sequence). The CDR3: CASSHVAGGEVEQYF. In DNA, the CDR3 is TGTGCCAGCAGCCATGTAGCGGGAGGTGAAGTCGAGCAGTACTTC.

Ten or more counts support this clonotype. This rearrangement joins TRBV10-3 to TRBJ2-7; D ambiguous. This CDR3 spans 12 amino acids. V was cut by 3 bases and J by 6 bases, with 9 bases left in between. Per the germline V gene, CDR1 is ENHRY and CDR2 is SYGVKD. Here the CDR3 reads CAISDLGSEQYF. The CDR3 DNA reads TGTGCCATCAGTGATTTGGGGTCCGAGCAGTACTTC.

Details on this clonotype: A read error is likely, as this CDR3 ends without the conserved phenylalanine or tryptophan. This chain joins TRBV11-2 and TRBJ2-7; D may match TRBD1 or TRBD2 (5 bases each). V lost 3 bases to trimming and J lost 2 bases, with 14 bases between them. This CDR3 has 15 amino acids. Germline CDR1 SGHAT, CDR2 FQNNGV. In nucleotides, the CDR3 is TGTGCCAGCAGCTTTAGATATATGGGGGCCTACGAGCAGTACCTC. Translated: CASSFRYMGAYEQYL.